Listed below are T cell receptor beta chains from one sample, sequenced in a study of human T cells and chemical hapten exposure. Using its own MiXCR run on the 5' RACE reads, TCRdb lists one record per CDR3 protein. The table has some 78,000 distinct CDR3 sequences, approximately 7.7% seen once. The source is a male donor in good health. The CDR3 runs from the conserved cysteine through the conserved F or W. D genes are given only for firm matches. Where a row states a size, it is once, few, many or the class of an expanded clone; other rows omit it.

j_gene	abundance	v_gene	d_gene	CDR3nt	CDR3aa
TRBJ1-6	.	TRBV4-2	.	TGTGCCAGCAGCCGCCCAGGGGAGCGCTATAATTCACCCCTCCACTTT	CASSRPGERYNSPLHF
TRBJ2-3	many	TRBV15	.	TGTGCCACCAGCAGAGATCAGGAGGACAGGCAGTATTTT	CATSRDQEDRQYF
TRBJ1-2	few	TRBV29-1	.	TGCAGCGTTGACCAGGCAGAAGGGAGCTATGGCTACACCTTC	CSVDQAEGSYGYTF
TRBJ2-1	many	TRBV30	TRBD2	TGTGCCTCAACTAGCGGGACTATTGGTGAGCAGTTCTTC	CASTSGTIGEQFF
TRBJ2-7	many	TRBV25-1	.	TGTGCCAGCAGTGACACGGTCCCTCGGTCCGAGCAGTACTTC	CASSDTVPRSEQYF
TRBJ2-1	many	TRBV15	TRBD1	TGTGCCACCCAGACAGGGGGCTCCTACAATGAGCAGTTCTTC	CATQTGGSYNEQFF
TRBJ1-1	few	TRBV5-4	.	TGTGCCAGCAGCGCGGGCAGGGGAGCTTTCTTT	CASSAGRGAFF
TRBJ2-3	many	TRBV20-1	TRBD2	TGCAGTGCTAGCCTAGCGGGAGCCCCAGATACGCAGTATTTT	CSASLAGAPDTQYF
TRBJ1-6	many	TRBV28	.	TGTGCCAGCAGTTTTCCCAACTTCGGGGACAATTCACCCCTCCACTTT	CASSFPNFGDNSPLHF
TRBJ2-2	.	TRBV3-1	.	TGTGCCAGCAGCCCCCGAGGTCTTCAACGGGTGGCGTATGGGGCGAACACCGGGGAGCTGTTTTTT	CASSPRGLQRVAYGANTGELFF
TRBJ2-3	many	TRBV7-2	TRBD2	TGTGCCAGCAGCTTAGGGACTAGCGCCCCAGATACGCAGTATTTT	CASSLGTSAPDTQYF
TRBJ2-5	many	TRBV3-1	.	TGTGCCAGCAGCCAATTAAGGGCAGGCCCCCAAGAGACCCAGTACTTC	CASSQLRAGPQETQYF
TRBJ2-3	few	TRBV2	TRBD2	TGTGCCAGCATACCAATAGCTAGCGGCACTAGCACAGATACGCAGTATTTT	CASIPIASGTSTDTQYF
TRBJ2-3	.	TRBV12-3/TRBV12-4	TRBD2	TGTGCCAGCAGCCGCAGCGGGGGTAGCACAGATACGCAGTATTTT	CASSRSGGSTDTQYF
TRBJ2-7	.	TRBV11-2	.	TGTGCCAGCAGCTTAGTTAAGGGTCGGCACGAGCAGTACTTC	CASSLVKGRHEQYF
TRBJ1-1	few	TRBV27	.	TGTGCCACCGTTAGAAGGAGTGAAGCTTTCTTT	CATVRRSEAFF
TRBJ1-5	.	TRBV7-9	.	TGTGCCAGCAGCTTAGCGCCCGGCACTGATCAGCCCCAGCATTTT	CASSLAPGTDQPQHF